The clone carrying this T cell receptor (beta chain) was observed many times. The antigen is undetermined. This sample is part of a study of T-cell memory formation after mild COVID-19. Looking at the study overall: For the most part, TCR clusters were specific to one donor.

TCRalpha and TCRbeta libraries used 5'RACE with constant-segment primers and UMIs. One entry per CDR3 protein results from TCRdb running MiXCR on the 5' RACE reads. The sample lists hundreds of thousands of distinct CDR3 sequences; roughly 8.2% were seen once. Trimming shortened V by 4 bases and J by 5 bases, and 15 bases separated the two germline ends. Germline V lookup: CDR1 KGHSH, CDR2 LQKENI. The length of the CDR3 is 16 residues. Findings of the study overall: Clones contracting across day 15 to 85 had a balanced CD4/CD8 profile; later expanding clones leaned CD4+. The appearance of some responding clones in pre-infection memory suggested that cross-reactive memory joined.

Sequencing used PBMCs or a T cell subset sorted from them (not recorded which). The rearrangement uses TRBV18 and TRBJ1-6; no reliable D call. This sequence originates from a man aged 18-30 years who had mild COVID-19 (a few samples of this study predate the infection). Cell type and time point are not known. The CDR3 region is CASSLRSGRDNSPLHF. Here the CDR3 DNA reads TGTGCCAGCTCACTGCGGTCCGGACGGGATAATTCACCCCTCCACTTT. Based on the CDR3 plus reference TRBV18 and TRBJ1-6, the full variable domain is NAGVMQNPRHLVRRRGQEARLRCSPMKGHSHVYWYRQLPEEGLKFMVYLQKENIIDESGMPKERFSAEFPKEGPSILRIQQVVRGDSAAYFCASSLRSGRDNSPLHFGNGTRLTVT.